The rows below give T cell receptor beta chains drawn from one sample of a study of breast tumors, draining lymph nodes, adjacent tissues. MiXCR was run by TCRdb on the multiplex PCR reads, yielding one entry per CDR3 protein. The sample shows a few hundred thousand distinct CDR3 sequences, less than 40% of them seen only once. Sequenced input: axillary lymph node tissue. Source of these receptors: a female donor with breast cancer. Some clones in this sample may be carry-over from other donors' samples. Each CDR3 is given with its conserved first and last residue. The order of the fields is V gene, J gene, D gene, clone size, CDR3 DNA, CDR3 protein. A D gene is named only where the DNA matches it firmly. Not all rows give a size; the values are once, few, many and, for expanded clones, a class.

>TRBV5-1|TRBJ1-5|-|many
TGCGCCAGCAGCTTGGTCCCGGGGGCGGACCAGCCCCAGCATTTT
CASSLVPGADQPQHF
>TRBV30|TRBJ1-4|-|-
TGTGCCTGGAGTGTAAATGAAAAACTGTTTTTT
CAWSVNEKLFF
>TRBV11-2|TRBJ2-1|TRBD2|many
TGTGCCAGCAGATTTAGCGGGAGCGATGAGCAGTTCTTC
CASRFSGSDEQFF
>TRBV2|TRBJ1-5|TRBD1|-
TGTGCCAGCAGTGACCCCGCGGACAGGGACGATCAGCCCCAGCATTTT
CASSDPADRDDQPQHF
>TRBV2|TRBJ2-5|TRBD1|once
TGTGCCAGCAGTGTTTTAGGACAGGGGGGTCGAGAGACCCAGTACTTC
CASSVLGQGGRETQYF
>TRBV6-5|TRBJ1-2|-|many
TGTGCCAGCAGAGGGTGGCAGAACTATGGCTACACCTTC
CASRGWQNYGYTF
>TRBV19|TRBJ1-6|TRBD1|many
TGTGCCAGTATAGACAGGGGGTATAATTCACCCCTCCACTTT
CASIDRGYNSPLHF
>TRBV4-1|TRBJ2-2|TRBD2|-
TGCGCCAGCAGGCGAGGGGCTAGCGGGGGTTACTACACCGGGGAGCTGTTTTTT
CASRRGASGGYYTGELFF
>TRBV12-3/TRBV12-4|TRBJ2-7|-|many
TGTGCCAGCAGTTTAGCGCTAACCGGGACTTCCTACGAGCAGTACTTC
CASSLALTGTSYEQYF
>TRBV5-1|TRBJ2-1|TRBD1|many
TGCGCCAGCAGCTTACGGACAGGGCCCAGCTCCTACAATGAGCAGTTCTTC
CASSLRTGPSSYNEQFF
>TRBV7-9|TRBJ2-2|-|many
TGTGCCAGCAAATGGGACACGAACACCGGGGAGCTGTTTTTT
CASKWDTNTGELFF
>TRBV7-2|TRBJ2-1|TRBD2|-
TGTGCCAGCCTCCCGGGACTAGCTTCCTACAATGAGCAGTTCTTC
CASLPGLASYNEQFF
>TRBV9|TRBJ2-3|TRBD1|many
TGTGCCAGCAGCGTAGGGACAGGGTCTTGGACAGATACGCAGTATTTT
CASSVGTGSWTDTQYF
>TRBV6-1|TRBJ2-7|-|many
TGTGCCAGCAGAAAAGAGGCTACGCCGGCCTACGAGCAGTACTTC
CASRKEATPAYEQYF
>TRBV2|TRBJ2-2|-|many
TGTGCCAGCAGTGGGTGGACTACGACCGGGGAGCTGTTTTTT
CASSGWTTTGELFF
>TRBV2|TRBJ1-2|TRBD1|many
TGTGCCAGCAGAACCAGGGACAGGGGGTATGGCTACACCTTC
CASRTRDRGYGYTF